This TCR beta chain is from a study of neoadjuvant nivolumab and ipilimumab in lung cancer. Sequencing used immunoSEQ multiplex PCR; TCRdb keeps in-frame clones, though not all of them. The sample includes about 30,000 clones, 65% to 85% seen only once; the top ten take 5% to 6%. There are 12 residues in the CDR3. Trimming removed 4 bases from V and 6 bases from J, with 9 bases in between. Germline V gene lookup returns CDR1 SGHTA and CDR2 FQGNSA. The chain recombines TRBV7-2 with TRBJ1-2; D not resolved. The TCR originated in an adult with non-small cell lung cancer. This sample comprised tumor tissue, obtained after neoadjuvant nivolumab, alone or with ipilimumab, at or shortly before surgery. CDR3 DNA: TGTGCCAGCAGCTATACAGTAGATGGCTACACCTTC. It specifies CASSYTVDGYTF. The whole variable domain, filled in from reference TRBV7-2 and TRBJ1-2, reads GAGVSQSPSNKVTEKGKDVELRCDPISGHTALYWYRQSLGQGLEFLIYFQGNSAPDKSGLPSDRFSAERTGGSVSTLTIQRTQQEDSAVYLCASSYTVDGYTFGSGTRLTVV.